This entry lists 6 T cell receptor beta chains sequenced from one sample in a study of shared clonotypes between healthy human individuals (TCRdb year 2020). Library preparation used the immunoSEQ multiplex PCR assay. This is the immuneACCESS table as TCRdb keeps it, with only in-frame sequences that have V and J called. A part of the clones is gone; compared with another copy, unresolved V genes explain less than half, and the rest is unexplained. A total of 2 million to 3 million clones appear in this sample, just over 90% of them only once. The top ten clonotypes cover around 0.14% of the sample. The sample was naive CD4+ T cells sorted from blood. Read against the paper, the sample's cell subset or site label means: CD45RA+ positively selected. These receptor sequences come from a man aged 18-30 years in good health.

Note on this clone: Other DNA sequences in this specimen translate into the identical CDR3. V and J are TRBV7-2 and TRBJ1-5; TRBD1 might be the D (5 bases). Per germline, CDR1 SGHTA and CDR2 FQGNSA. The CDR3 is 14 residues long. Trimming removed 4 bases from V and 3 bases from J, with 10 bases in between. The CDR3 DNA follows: TGTGCCAGCAGCTCGGGGGGGTACAATCAGCCCCAGCATTTT. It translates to CASSSGGYNQPQHF.

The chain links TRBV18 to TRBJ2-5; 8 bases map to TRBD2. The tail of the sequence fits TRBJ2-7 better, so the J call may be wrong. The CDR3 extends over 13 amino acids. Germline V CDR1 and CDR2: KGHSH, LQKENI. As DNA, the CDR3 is TGTGCCAGCTCACCTCTCCTAGCGGGCGAGCAGTACTTC. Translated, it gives CASSPLLAGEQYF.

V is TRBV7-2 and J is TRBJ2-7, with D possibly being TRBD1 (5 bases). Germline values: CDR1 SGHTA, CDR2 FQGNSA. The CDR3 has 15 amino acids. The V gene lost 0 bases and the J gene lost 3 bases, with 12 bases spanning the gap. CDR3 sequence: CASSLASTDIYEQYF. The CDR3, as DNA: TGTGCCAGCAGCTTAGCGAGCACGGACATCTACGAGCAGTACTTC. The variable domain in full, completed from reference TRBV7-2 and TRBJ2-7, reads GAGVSQSPSNKVTEKGKDVELRCDPISGHTALYWYRQSLGQGLEFLIYFQGNSAPDKSGLPSDRFSAERTGGSVSTLTIQRTQQEDSAVYLCASSLASTDIYEQYFGPGTRLTVT.

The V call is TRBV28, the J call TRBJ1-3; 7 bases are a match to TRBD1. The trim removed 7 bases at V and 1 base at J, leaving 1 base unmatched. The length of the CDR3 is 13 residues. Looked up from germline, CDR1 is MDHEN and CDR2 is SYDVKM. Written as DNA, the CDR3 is TGTGCCAGCACAGGGGGTTCTGGAAACACCATATATTTT. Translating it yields CASTGGSGNTIYF.

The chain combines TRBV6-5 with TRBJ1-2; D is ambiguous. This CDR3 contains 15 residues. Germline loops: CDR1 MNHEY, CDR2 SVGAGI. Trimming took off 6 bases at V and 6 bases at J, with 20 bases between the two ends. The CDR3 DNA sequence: TGTGCCAGCAGCCCCCGGCAGGTAGTCAAAAATGGCTACACCTTC. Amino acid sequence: CASSPRQVVKNGYTF.

CDR3 nucleotides: TGTGCCAGCAGCTTCGGCAGTGTTCCCCCCGGGGCCAACGTCCTGACTTTC. Amino acids: CASSFGSVPPGANVLTF. The chain uses TRBV5-4 and TRBJ2-6; D uncertain. The germline V gene encodes CDR1 SGHNT and CDR2 YYREEE (reference sequence). The CDR3 is made up of 17 amino acids. V lost 2 bases and J lost 4, with 16 bases in between.